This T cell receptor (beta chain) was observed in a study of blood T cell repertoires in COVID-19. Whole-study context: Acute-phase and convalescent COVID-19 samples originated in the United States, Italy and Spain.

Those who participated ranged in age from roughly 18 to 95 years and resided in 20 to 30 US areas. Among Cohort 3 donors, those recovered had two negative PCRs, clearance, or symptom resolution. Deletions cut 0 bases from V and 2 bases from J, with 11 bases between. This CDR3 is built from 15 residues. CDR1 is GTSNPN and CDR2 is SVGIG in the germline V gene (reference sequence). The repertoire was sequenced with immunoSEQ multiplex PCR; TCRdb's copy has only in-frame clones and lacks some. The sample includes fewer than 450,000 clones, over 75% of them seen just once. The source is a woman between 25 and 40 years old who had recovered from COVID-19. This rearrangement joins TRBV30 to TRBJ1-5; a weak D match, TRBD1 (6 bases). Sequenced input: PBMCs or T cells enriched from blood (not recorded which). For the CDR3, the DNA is TGTGCCTGGAGTGTAGGGGGTCGGGGCAATCAGCCCCAGCATTTT. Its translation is CAWSVGGRGNQPQHF.